This T cell receptor (beta chain) was sequenced during a study of T cell responses to AZD1222 COVID-19 vaccine. Pooled in the analysis were second doses at about 4 or about 12 weeks. TCRdb keeps only in-frame clones here, not all; method: immunoSEQ multiplex PCR. The table shows fewer than 120,000 clones, with around nine tenths occurring only once. CDR3 size: 17 residues. The germline gives CDR1 GTSNPN, CDR2 SVGIG (reference sequence). Losses at the gene ends were 8 bases for V and 0 bases for J; bases not matched to a gene: 12. This receptor was obtained from an adult who received the AZD1222 COVID-19 vaccine. The material was peripheral blood, obtained 28 days after the second AZD1222 dose. The chain uses TRBV30 and TRBJ2-1; 11 positions agree with TRBD2. CDR3 in amino acids: CAALGLAGGFSYNEQFF. The CDR3 coding sequence is TGTGCCGCCCTTGGATTAGCGGGGGGGTTCTCCTACAATGAGCAGTTCTTC.